The 11 T cell receptor beta chains below come from one sample, sequenced in a study of cytomegalovirus exposure and HLA in healthy donors. PCR primers comprised 60 Vbeta and 13 Jbeta primers. The assay was immunoSEQ multiplex PCR, and TCRdb's table has in-frame clones only and misses some. The data hold 100,000 to 150,000 clones, with about 84% observed a single time. Sequencing was performed on PBMCs. Receptors were obtained from a man in his forties in good health and CMV-seronegative.

V and J are TRBV2 and TRBJ2-1; D not certain. V lost 5 bases to trimming and J lost 7 bases, with 15 bases between them. Germline V gives CDR1 SNHLY, CDR2 FYNNEI. CDR3 length equals 14 residues. DNA of the CDR3: TGTGCCAGCAGTCCGGTATCCGCATCGAATGAGCAGTTCTTC. This gives the protein CASSPVSASNEQFF. Variable domain in full (rest from reference TRBV2 and TRBJ2-1): EPEVTQTPSHQVTQMGQEVILRCVPISNHLYFYWYRQILGQKVEFLVSFYNNEISEKSEIFDDQFSVERPDGSNFTLKIRSTKLEDSAMYFCASSPVSASNEQFFGPGTRLTVL.

This clone was observed a handful of times. The chain is built from TRBV5-4 and TRBJ2-5, with 14 bases fitting TRBD2. V was clipped by 4 bases and J by 1 base; unmatched bases: 3. The germline V gene has CDR1 SGHNT and CDR2 YYREEE (reference sequence). CDR3 length: 16 residues. CDR3 sequence (DNA): TGTGCCAGCAGCACCGGACTAGCGGGGGGCCAAGAGACCCAGTACTTC. Its protein is CASSTGLAGGQETQYF. Full variable domain (rest looked up from reference TRBV5-4 and TRBJ2-5): ETGVTQSPTHLIKTRGQQVTLRCSSQSGHNTVSWYQQALGQGPQFIFQYYREEENGRGNFPPRFSGLQFPNYSSELNVNALELDDSALYLCASSTGLAGGQETQYFGPGTRLLVL.

This sequence joins TRBV19 and TRBJ2-7; 8 bases fit TRBD1. Germline lookup yields CDR1 LNHDA and CDR2 SQIVND (reference sequence). Trimming cost V 7 bases and J 4 bases; bases outside gene matches: 12. CDR3 length: 15 residues. The CDR3 loop reads CASKPGGQESYEQYF. The CDR3, as DNA: TGTGCCAGTAAACCTGGGGGACAGGAGAGTTACGAGCAGTACTTC.

This clone was observed a few times. The gene calls are TRBV9 and TRBJ2-3; TRBD1 might be the D (5 bases). Trimming stripped 4 bases from V and 6 bases from J, with 18 bases between. This CDR3 is built from 15 residues. The V gene's germline CDR1 is SGDLS and CDR2 YYNGEE. The CDR3 reads CASSKWGTPRDTQYF. CDR3 nucleotides: TGTGCCAGCAGCAAATGGGGCACGCCGAGGGATACGCAGTATTTT.

This sequence joins TRBV4-2 and TRBJ2-6; a weak D match, TRBD1 (6 bases). The germline V gene has CDR1 LGHNA and CDR2 YNFKEQ. Trimming stripped 4 bases from V and 0 bases from J, with 16 bases between. There are 18 residues in the CDR3. CDR3 in amino acids: CASSPTDQDSSGANVLTF. Here the CDR3 DNA reads TGTGCCAGCAGCCCCACAGATCAGGACAGCTCTGGGGCCAACGTCCTGACTTTC.

The chain joins TRBV21-1 to TRBJ2-3; TRBD2, as called in the table, went unchecked against the DNA. TRBV21-1 has pseudogene status. The CDR3 totals 14 residues. CDR3: CASSNTAATDTQYF. CDR3 coding DNA: TGTGCCAGCAGCAATACAGCGGCCACAGATACGCAGTATTTT.

This chain uses TRBV5-3 with TRBJ1-1; no reliable D call. TRBV5-3 is an open reading frame, and its role is uncertain. Trimming removed 4 bases at V and 0 bases at J, with 13 bases between. The CDR3 is made up of 15 amino acids. This CDR3 is CARSLSKIMNTEAFF. The DNA for the CDR3 is TGTGCCAGAAGCCTAAGCAAAATCATGAACACTGAAGCTTTCTTT.

This clone has a single count. V gene TRBV11-2 combines with J gene TRBJ2-5; possible D gene TRBD1, 7 bases. TRBJ2-7 explains the end of the DNA better; the J call may be wrong. There are 17 residues in the CDR3. Germline V lookup: CDR1 SGHAT, CDR2 FQNNGV. The CDR3 loop is CASSLEFAGQPSYEQYF. The CDR3 DNA sequence: TGTGCCAGCAGCTTAGAGTTCGCGGGACAGCCGTCCTACGAGCAGTACTTC.

J is TRBJ2-5 and V is TRBV2; a possible D gene is TRBD2 (5 bases). Trimming took off 3 bases at V and 2 bases at J, with 16 bases between the two ends. Germline CDR1 and CDR2: SNHLY and FYNNEI. This CDR3 is 16 amino acids long. The CDR3 loop reads CASSEAASGGQETQYF. The CDR3 DNA sequence: TGTGCCAGCAGTGAGGCGGCGTCGGGCGGGCAAGAGACCCAGTACTTC.

The chain couples TRBV7-9 to TRBJ2-7; 8 nucleotides match TRBD1. From germline, CDR1 is SEHNR and CDR2 FQNEAQ (reference sequence). The CDR3 has 14 amino acids. Trimming removed 1 base from V and 5 bases from J; junction bases left unmatched: 4. The CDR3 loop is CASSLGTGRNEQYF. Written as DNA, the CDR3 is TGTGCCAGCAGCTTAGGGACAGGGCGGAACGAGCAGTACTTC.

This clone has more than one count but fewer than ten. The chain couples TRBV6-5 to TRBJ1-2; D not resolved. The CDR3 totals 14 residues. CDR1 MNHEY and CDR2 SVGAGI come from the germline V gene. V was cut by 2 bases and J by 5 bases, with 12 bases left in between. The CDR3 coding sequence is TGTGCCAGCAGTTACGACGCCAGGTTATATGGCTACACCTTC. Translating gives CASSYDARLYGYTF.